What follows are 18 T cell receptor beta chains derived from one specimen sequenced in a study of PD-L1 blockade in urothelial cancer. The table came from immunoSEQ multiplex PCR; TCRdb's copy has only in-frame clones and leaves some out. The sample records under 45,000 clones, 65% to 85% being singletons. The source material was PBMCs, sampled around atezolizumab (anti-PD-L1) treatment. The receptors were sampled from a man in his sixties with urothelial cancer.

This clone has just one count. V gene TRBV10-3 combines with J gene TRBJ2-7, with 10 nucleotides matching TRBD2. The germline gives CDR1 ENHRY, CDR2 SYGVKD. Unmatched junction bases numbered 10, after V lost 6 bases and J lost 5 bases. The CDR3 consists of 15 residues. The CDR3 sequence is CAIRDSGGNGNEQYF. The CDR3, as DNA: TGTGCCATCAGAGATAGCGGGGGGAACGGCAACGAGCAGTACTTC.

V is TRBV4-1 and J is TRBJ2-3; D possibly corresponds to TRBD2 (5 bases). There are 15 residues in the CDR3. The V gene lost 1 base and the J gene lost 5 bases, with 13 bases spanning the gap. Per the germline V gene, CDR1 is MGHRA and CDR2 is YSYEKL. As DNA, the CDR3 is TGCGCCAGCAGCCAAGTGCCCCTAGCTGGAGATACGCAGTATTTT. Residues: CASSQVPLAGDTQYF.

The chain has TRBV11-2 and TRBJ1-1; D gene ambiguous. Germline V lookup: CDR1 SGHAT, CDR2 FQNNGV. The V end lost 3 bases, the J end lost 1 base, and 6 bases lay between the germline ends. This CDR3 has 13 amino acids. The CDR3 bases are TGTGCCAGCAGCTTTGGCAGGAACACTGAAGCTTTCTTT. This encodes CASSFGRNTEAFF.

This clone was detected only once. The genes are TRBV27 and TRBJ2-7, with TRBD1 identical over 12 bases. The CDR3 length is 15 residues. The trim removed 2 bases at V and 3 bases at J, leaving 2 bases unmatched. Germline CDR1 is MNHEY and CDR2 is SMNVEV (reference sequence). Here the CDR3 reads CASSLGTGGFYEQYF. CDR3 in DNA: TGTGCCAGCAGTTTAGGGACAGGGGGCTTCTACGAGCAGTACTTC.

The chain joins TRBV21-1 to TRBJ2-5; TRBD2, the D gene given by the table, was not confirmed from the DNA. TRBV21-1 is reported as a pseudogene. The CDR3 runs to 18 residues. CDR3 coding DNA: TGTGCCAGCAGCAAAGTCACGGCGGGGGGGCGGGTTGCAGAGACCCAGTACTTC. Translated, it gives CASSKVTAGGRVAETQYF.

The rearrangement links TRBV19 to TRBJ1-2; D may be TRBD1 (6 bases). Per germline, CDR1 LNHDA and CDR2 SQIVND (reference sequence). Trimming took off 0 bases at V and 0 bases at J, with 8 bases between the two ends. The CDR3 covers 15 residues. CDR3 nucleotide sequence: TGTGCCAGTAGTATAGAGCGACAGGCTAACTATGGCTACACCTTC. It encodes CASSIERQANYGYTF.

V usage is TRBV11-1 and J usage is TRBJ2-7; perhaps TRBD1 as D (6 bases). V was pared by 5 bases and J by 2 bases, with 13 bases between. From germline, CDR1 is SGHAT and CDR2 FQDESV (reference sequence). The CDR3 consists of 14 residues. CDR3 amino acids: CASSPRTAAYEQYF. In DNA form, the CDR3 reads TGTGCCAGCAGCCCCCGGACAGCAGCCTACGAGCAGTACTTC.

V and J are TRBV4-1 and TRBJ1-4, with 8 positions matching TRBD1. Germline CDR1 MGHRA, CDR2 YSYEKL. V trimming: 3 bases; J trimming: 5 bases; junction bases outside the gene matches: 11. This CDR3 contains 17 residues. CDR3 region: CASSQTQGVLRNEKLFF. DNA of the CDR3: TGCGCCAGCAGCCAGACACAGGGGGTGCTTCGAAATGAAAAACTGTTTTTT.

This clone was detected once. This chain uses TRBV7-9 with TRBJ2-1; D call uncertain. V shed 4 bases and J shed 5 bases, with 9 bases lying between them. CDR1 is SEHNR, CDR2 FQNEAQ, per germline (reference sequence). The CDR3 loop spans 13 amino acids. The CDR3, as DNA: TGTGCCAGCAGCTCTCCTGAGGACAATGAGCAGTTCTTC. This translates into CASSSPEDNEQFF.

CDR3 DNA sequence: TGCGCCAGCAGTGATGTCAGATTGTCTAGCGGGGGGGCACCATCCTACAATGAGCAGTTCTTC. It codes for CASSDVRLSSGGAPSYNEQFF. The chain combines TRBV10-2 with TRBJ2-1; TRBD2 matches at 12 bases. Germline V gene data show CDR1 as WSHSY and CDR2 as SAAADI. Trimming took 3 bases from V and 1 from J; bases not matched to a gene: 16. The CDR3 runs 21 residues.

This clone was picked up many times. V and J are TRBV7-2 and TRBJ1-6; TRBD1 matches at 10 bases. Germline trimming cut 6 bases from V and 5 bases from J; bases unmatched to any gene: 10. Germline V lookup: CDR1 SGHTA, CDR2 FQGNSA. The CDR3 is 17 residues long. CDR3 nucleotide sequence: TGTGCCAGCAGGAAGCCGGGACAGGGGAAGAATAATTCACCCCTCCACTTT. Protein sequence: CASRKPGQGKNNSPLHF.

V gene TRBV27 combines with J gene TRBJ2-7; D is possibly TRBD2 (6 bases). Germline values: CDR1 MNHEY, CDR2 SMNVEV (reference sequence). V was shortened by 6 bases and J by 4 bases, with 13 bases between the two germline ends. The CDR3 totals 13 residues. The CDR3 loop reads CASSRDWKYEQYF. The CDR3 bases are TGTGCCAGCAGCCGGGACTGGAAATACGAGCAGTACTTC.

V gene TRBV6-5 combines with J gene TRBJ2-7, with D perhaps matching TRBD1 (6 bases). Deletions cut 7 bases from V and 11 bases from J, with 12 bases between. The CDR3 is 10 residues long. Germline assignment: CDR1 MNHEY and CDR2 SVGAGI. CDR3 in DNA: TGTGCCAGCACTGGGACATCGAAGTACTTC. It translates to CASTGTSKYF.

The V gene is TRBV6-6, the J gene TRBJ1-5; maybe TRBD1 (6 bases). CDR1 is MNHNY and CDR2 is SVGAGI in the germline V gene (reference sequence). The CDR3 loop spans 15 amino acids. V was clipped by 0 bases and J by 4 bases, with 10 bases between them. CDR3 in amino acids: CASSYSDRTNQPQHF. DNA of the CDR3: TGTGCCAGCAGTTACTCGGACAGAACTAATCAGCCCCAGCATTTT.

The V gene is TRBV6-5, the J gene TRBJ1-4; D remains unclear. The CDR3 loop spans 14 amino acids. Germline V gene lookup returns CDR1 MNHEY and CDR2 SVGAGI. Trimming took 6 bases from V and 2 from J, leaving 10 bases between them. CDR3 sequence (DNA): TGTGCCAGCAGCGCCACGGTTACTAATGAAAAACTGTTTTTT. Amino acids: CASSATVTNEKLFF.

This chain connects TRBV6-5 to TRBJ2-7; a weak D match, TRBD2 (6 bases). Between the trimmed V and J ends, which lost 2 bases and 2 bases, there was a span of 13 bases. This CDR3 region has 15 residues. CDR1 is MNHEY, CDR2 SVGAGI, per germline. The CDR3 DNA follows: TGTGCCAGCAGTTACCGGGACTCCCTGGCCTACGAGCAGTACTTC. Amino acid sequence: CASSYRDSLAYEQYF.

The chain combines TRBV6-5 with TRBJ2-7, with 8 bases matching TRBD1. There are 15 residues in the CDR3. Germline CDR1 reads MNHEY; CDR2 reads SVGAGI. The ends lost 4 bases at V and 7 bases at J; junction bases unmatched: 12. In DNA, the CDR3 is TGTGCCAGCAGTTTGGGACAGGTCCATACGAGGGAGCAGTACTTC. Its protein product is CASSLGQVHTREQYF.

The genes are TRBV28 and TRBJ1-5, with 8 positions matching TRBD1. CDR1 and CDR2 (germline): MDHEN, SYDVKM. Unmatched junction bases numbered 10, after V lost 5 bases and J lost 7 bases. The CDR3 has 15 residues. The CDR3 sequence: CASSGFRGRYQPQHF. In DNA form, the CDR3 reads TGTGCCAGCAGTGGATTCAGGGGGCGGTACCAGCCCCAGCATTTT.